This T cell receptor beta chain originates from a study of T cells in Graves' hyperthyroidism and ophthalmopathy. CDR1 and CDR2 from the germline V gene are DFQATT and SNEGSKA (reference sequence). V was clipped by 0 bases and J by 2 bases; unmatched bases: 6. The CDR3 loop spans 16 amino acids. Lactation, pregnancy, other autoimmune disease or uncontrolled infection excluded patients. The TCR beta CDR3 regions underwent amplification using RNA transcripts as the source. First-round RT-PCR targeting the TCR CDR3 was performed with the HTBI primer set. Via MiXCR, TCRdb re-called the multiplex PCR reads, giving one row per CDR3 protein. The data contain about 380,000 distinct CDR3 sequences, roughly 15% of them singletons.

This receptor was identified in a woman aged 25 to 39 with Graves' ophthalmopathy. The sequenced sample consisted of blood. The chain is built from TRBV20-1 and TRBJ2-1, with 8 bases that match TRBD2. The CDR3 protein is CSAREGGSGAYNEQFF. The CDR3 bases are TGCAGTGCTAGAGAGGGTGGTAGCGGGGCCTACAATGAGCAGTTCTTC.